Each of the 4 T cell receptor beta chains below was sequenced from the same sample in a study of shared clonotypes between healthy human individuals. Using immunoSEQ multiplex PCR, the repertoire was profiled, and TCRdb retains in-frame clones only, with some absent. The sample gives fewer than 1.6 million clones, about 98.5% of which show up once; about 0.4% is in the top ten. Sequences were obtained from naive CD4+ T cells sorted from blood. This sample's subset: CD45RA+ positively selected. Receptor source: a young man in good health.

The V gene is TRBV7-5, the J gene TRBJ2-5; the table's D call, TRBD2, was not checked against the DNA. TRBV7-5 is a known pseudogene. This CDR3 comprises 15 residues. CDR3: CVRSLGRGGQETQYF. DNA of the CDR3: TGTGTCAGAAGCTTAGGGCGAGGAGGCCAAGAGACCCAGTACTTC.

The rearrangement uses TRBV5-4 and TRBJ2-5; 10 positions agree with TRBD2. V gave up 6 bases and J gave up 2 bases; unmatched junction bases: 7. CDR1 is SGHNT, CDR2 YYREEE, per germline (reference sequence). The CDR3 loop spans 15 amino acids. The CDR3 DNA reads TGTGCCAGCACGTTAGCGGGAGGCGTTCAAGAGACCCAGTACTTC. As protein: CASTLAGGVQETQYF.

Points on this clone: Other DNA sequences in this sample translate to the same CDR3. The chain links TRBV10-2 to TRBJ2-2; D not certain. The germline CDR1 and CDR2 sequences are WSHSY and SAAADI. This CDR3 has 12 amino acids. Trimming shortened V by 3 bases and J by 5 bases, and 4 bases separated the two germline ends. CDR3 region: CASSDRTGELFF. The CDR3 coding sequence is TGCGCCAGCAGTGATCGTACCGGGGAGCTGTTTTTT.

The chain employs TRBV18 and TRBJ1-2; no definite D call. With 1 base removed from V and 6 bases from J, the gap between germline ends came to 12 bases. The CDR3 is 14 residues long. CDR1 is KGHSH, CDR2 LQKENI, per germline. The CDR3 loop reads CASSPQNGEDGYTF. The DNA of the CDR3 is TGTGCCAGCTCACCACAAAACGGGGAGGATGGCTACACCTTC.